This TCR beta chain was sequenced in a study of blood T cell repertoires in COVID-19. The junction had 6 bases not matched to a gene; V was cut back by 6 bases and J by 3 bases. CDR1 and CDR2 (germline): MNHEY, SMNVEV (reference sequence). CDR3 size: 14 residues. This clone was detected only a few times. The table came from immunoSEQ multiplex PCR; TCRdb's copy has only in-frame clones and leaves some out. The sample gives 70,000 to 90,000 clones, roughly 86% of which show up once; about 8% is in the top ten. The sequence derives from a man aged 50 to 60 with active COVID-19. This chain joins TRBV27 and TRBJ2-7; 9 bases are shared with TRBD1. Sequenced sample: peripheral blood. The CDR3 loop is CASSSRQGDYEQYF. The DNA of the CDR3 is TGTGCCAGCAGCTCTAGACAGGGGGACTACGAGCAGTACTTC.